The rows below give T cell receptor beta chains drawn from one sample of a study of T cells after yellow fever vaccination. Each CDR3 protein is one row after TCRdb ran MiXCR on the 5' RACE reads. The top ten clones hold more than 20% of a sample with around 310,000 distinct CDR3 sequences, 3% to 4.5% of them seen once. The sample here was PBMCs, taken 5 days after the yellow fever booster vaccination. These receptor sequences come from a man in his late teens or twenties who received the YFV17D yellow fever vaccine. Both conserved end residues are part of each CDR3. A D gene is named only where the DNA matches it firmly.

>TRBV21-1|-
CASSKDGCSGTDTQYF
>TRBV18|-
CASSPSPQGAGNTIYF
>TRBV7-9|TRBD1
CASSGYRGAGNTIYF
>TRBV7-9|-
CASSLDGPATGELFF
>TRBV11-2|-
CASSLGLKRVRSSYNEQFF
>TRBV12-3/TRBV12-4|-
CASSLGSGGNEQFF
>TRBV6-1|-
CASRGDPLRIEKLFF
>TRBV11-2|TRBD2
CASSLELGRGAQETQYF
>TRBV4-1|-
CASSQGLRGQFGEQYF
>TRBV12-3/TRBV12-4|-
CASSLRRDTQYF
>TRBV9|-
CASSVAPTGADTQYF
>TRBV7-9|TRBD1
CASSSKGALETQYF
>TRBV4-3|-
CASSQDGLGEKLFF
>TRBV20-1|-
CSARGTQGNYEQYF
>TRBV4-3|-
CASSQGQQNIQYF
>TRBV12-3/TRBV12-4|-
CASSLTGYTEAFF
>TRBV6-6|TRBD1
CASSWGQGAQETQYF
>TRBV7-6|-
CASSLVAGTYKNPNYGYTF
>TRBV2|-
CASSERLGEKFF
>TRBV5-1|-
CASKFWQTDEKLFF
>TRBV11-2|-
CASSPASYNEQFF
>TRBV4-2|TRBD1
CASSHRGRDEKLFF
>TRBV7-9|-
CASSSQGPGELFF
>TRBV9|-
CASSVVTGKAFF
>TRBV7-3|TRBD1
CASSLISGGRGETQYF
>TRBV20-1|TRBD1
CSASDRGRADTQYF
>TRBV12-3/TRBV12-4|TRBD2
CASKGLAGGNEQFF
>TRBV9|-
CASSPRAGGLNTEAFF
>TRBV5-5|-
CASRRVPHRARSGANVLTF